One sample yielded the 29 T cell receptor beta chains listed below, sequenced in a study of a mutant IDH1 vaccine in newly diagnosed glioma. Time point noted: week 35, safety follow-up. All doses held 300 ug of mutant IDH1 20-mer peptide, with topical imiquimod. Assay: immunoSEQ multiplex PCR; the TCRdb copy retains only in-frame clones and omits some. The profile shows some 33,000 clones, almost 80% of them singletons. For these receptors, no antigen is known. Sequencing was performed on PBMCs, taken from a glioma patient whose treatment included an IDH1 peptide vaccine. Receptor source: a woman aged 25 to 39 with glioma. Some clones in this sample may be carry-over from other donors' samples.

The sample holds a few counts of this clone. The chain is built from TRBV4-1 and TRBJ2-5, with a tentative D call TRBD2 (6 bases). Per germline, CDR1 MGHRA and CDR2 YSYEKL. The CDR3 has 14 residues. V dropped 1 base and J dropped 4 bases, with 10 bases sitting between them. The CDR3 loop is CASSQVPSAETQYF. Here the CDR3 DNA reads TGCGCCAGCAGCCAAGTACCTAGCGCAGAGACCCAGTACTTC.

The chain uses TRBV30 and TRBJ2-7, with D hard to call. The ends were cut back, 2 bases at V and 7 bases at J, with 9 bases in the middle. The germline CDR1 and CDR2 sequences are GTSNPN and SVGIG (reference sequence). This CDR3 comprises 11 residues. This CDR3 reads CAWSRQVEQYF. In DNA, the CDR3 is TGTGCCTGGAGTCGGCAGGTAGAGCAGTACTTC. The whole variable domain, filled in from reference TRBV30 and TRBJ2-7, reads SQTIHQWPATLVQPVGSPLSLECTVEGTSNPNLYWYRQAAGRGLQLLFYSVGIGQISSEVPQNLSASRPQDRQFILSSKKLLLSDSGFYLCAWSRQVEQYFGPGTRLTVT.

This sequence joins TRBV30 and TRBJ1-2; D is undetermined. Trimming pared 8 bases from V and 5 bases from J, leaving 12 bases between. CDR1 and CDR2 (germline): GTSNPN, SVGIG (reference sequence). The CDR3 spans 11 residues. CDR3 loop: CARNGVYGYTF. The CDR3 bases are TGTGCCCGGAATGGAGTATATGGCTACACCTTC.

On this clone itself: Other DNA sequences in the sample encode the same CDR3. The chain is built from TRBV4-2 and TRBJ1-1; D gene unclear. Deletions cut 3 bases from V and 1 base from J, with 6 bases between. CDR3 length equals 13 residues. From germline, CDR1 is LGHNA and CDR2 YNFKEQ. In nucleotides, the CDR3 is TGTGCCAGCAGCCAGGGAGGGAACACTGAAGCTTTCTTT. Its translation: CASSQGGNTEAFF.

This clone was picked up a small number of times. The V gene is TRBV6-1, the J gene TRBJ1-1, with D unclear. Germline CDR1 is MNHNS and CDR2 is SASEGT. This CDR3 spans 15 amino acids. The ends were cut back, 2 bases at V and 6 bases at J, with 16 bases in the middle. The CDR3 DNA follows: TGTGCCAGCAGTGAATGGGGAGGGTCAGCCGCTGAAGCTTTCTTT. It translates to CASSEWGGSAAEAFF.

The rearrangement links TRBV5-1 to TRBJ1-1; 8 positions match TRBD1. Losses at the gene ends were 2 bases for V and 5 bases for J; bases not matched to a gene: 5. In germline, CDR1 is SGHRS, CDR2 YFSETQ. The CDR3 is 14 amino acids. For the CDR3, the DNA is TGCGCCAGCAGCTTCCTGGACAGGGAGACTGAAGCTTTCTTT. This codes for CASSFLDRETEAFF. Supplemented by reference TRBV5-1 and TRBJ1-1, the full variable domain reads KAGVTQTPRYLIKTRGQQVTLSCSPISGHRSVSWYQQTPGQGLQFLFEYFSETQRNKGNFPGRFSGRQFSNSRSEMNVSTLELGDSALYLCASSFLDRETEAFFGQGTRLTVV.

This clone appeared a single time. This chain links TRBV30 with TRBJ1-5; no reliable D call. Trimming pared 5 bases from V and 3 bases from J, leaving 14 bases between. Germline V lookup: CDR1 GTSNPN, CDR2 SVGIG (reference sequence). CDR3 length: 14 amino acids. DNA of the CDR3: TGTGCCTGGGCCACCGGAGGACTCAATCAGCCCCAGCATTTT. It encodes CAWATGGLNQPQHF.

DNA for the CDR3: TGTGCCAGCAGCTCGAATACAGGGTACACCGGGGAGCTGTTTTTT. Protein product: CASSSNTGYTGELFF. The chain carries TRBV11-2 and TRBJ2-2; D is perhaps TRBD1 (6 bases). The CDR3 is 15 residues long. V dropped 4 bases and J dropped 3 bases, with 12 bases sitting between them. Germline V lookup: CDR1 SGHAT, CDR2 FQNNGV.

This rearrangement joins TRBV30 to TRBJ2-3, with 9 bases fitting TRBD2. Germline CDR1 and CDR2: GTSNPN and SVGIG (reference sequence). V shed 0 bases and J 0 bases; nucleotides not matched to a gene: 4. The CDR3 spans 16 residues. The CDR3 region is CAWSVGTSLSTDTQYF. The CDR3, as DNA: TGTGCCTGGAGTGTAGGGACTAGCCTAAGCACAGATACGCAGTATTTT.

CDR3 DNA sequence: TGTGCCAGTAGTATATCGAGGCGCGATCAGCCCCAGCATTTT. This codes for CASSISRRDQPQHF. The chain recombines TRBV19 with TRBJ1-5, with unresolved D. CDR1 LNHDA and CDR2 SQIVND come from the germline V gene (reference sequence). V shed 2 bases and J shed 5 bases, with 10 bases lying between them. The CDR3 extends over 14 amino acids.

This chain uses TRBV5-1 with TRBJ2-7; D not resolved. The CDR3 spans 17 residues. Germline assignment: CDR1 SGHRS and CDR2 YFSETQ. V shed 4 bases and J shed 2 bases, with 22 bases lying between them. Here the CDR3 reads CASSRAPLRRPAYEQYF. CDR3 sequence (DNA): TGCGCCAGCAGCCGGGCCCCCCTAAGACGGCCTGCCTACGAGCAGTACTTC.

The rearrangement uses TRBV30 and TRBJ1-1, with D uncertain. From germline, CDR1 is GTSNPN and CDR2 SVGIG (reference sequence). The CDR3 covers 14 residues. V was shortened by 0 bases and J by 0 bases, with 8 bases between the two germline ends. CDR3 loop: CAWSVGEMNTEAFF. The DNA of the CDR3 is TGTGCCTGGAGTGTTGGGGAGATGAACACTGAAGCTTTCTTT.

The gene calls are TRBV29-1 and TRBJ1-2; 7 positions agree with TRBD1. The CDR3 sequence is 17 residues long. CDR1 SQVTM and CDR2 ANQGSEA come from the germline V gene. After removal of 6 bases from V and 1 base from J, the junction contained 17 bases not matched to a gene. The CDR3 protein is CSVRSPTSGGNNYGYTF. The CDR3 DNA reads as TGCAGCGTCCGATCCCCCACTTCAGGGGGGAATAACTATGGCTACACCTTC.

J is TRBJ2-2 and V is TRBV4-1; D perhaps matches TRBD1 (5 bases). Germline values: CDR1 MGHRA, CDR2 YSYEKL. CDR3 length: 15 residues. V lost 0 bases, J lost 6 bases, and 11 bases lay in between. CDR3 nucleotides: TGCGCCAGCAGCCAAGAGATCCAGGGTCCCGGGGAGCTGTTTTTT. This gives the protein CASSQEIQGPGELFF.

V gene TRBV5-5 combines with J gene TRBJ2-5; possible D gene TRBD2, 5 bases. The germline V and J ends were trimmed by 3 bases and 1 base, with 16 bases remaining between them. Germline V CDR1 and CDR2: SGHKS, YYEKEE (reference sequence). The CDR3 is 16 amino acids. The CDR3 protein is CASSWDIGGLQETQYF. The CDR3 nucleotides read TGTGCCAGCAGCTGGGATATAGGAGGACTCCAAGAGACCCAGTACTTC.

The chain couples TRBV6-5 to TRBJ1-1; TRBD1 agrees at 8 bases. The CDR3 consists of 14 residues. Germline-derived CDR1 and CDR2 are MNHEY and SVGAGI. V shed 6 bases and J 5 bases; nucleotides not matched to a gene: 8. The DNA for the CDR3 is TGTGCCAGCAGCCCGGACAGGGCACAAACTGAAGCTTTCTTT. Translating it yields CASSPDRAQTEAFF.

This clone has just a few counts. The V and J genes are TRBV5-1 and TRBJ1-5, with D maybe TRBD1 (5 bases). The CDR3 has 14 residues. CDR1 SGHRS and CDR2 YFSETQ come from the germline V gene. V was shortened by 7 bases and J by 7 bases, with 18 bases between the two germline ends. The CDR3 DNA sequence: TGCGCCAGCCTTTGGGGGAGAGGGGAGCAGCCCCAGCATTTT. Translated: CASLWGRGEQPQHF.

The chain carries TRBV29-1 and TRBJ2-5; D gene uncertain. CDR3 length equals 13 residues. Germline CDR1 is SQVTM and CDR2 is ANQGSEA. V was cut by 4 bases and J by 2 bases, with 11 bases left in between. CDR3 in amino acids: CSVGPSGQETQYF. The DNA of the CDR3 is TGCAGCGTTGGACCGTCAGGACAAGAGACCCAGTACTTC.

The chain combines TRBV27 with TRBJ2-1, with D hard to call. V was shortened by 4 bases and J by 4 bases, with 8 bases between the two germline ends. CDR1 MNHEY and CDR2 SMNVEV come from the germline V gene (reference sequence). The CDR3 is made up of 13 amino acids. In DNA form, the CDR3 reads TGTGCCAGCAGTTCGTCTTCATACAATGAGCAGTTCTTC. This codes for CASSSSSYNEQFF.

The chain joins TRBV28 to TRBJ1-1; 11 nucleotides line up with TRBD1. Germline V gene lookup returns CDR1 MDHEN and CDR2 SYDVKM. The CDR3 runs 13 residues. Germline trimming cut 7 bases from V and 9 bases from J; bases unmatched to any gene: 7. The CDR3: CASIRTGGGQAFF. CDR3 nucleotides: TGTGCCAGCATTAGGACAGGGGGCGGACAAGCTTTCTTT.

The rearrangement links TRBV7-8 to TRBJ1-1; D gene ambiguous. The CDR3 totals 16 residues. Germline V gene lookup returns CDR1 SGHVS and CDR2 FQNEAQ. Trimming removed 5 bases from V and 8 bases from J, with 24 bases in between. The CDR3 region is CASSAIRRGAMGEAFF. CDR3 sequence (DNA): TGTGCCAGCAGCGCGATACGACGTGGTGCCATGGGCGAAGCTTTCTTT.

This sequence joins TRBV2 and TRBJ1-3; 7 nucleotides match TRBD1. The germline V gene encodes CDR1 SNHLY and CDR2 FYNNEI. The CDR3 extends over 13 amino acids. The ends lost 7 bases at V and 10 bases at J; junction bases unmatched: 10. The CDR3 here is CASTYRGGGTIYF. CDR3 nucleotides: TGTGCCAGCACTTACAGGGGTGGAGGGACCATATATTTT.

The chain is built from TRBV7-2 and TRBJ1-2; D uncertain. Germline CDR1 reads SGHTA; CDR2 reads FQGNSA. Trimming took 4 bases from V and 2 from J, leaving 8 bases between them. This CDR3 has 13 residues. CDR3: CASSSRPNYGYTF. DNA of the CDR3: TGTGCCAGCAGCTCGCGTCCAAACTATGGCTACACCTTC.

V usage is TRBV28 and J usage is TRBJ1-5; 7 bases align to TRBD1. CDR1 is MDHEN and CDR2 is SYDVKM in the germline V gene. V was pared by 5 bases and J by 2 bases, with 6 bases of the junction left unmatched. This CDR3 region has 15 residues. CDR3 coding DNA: TGTGCCAGCAGTGGGAGGACAGGACGCAATCAGCCCCAGCATTTT. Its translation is CASSGRTGRNQPQHF.

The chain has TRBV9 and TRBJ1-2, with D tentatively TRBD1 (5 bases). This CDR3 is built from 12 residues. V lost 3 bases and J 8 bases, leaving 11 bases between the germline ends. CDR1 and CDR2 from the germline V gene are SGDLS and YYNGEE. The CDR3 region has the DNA TGTGCCAGCAGCGCAGACAGCGCAGGCTACACCTTC. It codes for CASSADSAGYTF. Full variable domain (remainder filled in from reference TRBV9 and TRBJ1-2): DSGVTQTPKHLITATGQRVTLRCSPRSGDLSVYWYQQSLDQGLQFLIQYYNGEERAKGNILERFSAQQFPDLHSELNLSSLELGDSALYFCASSADSAGYTFGSGTRLTVV.

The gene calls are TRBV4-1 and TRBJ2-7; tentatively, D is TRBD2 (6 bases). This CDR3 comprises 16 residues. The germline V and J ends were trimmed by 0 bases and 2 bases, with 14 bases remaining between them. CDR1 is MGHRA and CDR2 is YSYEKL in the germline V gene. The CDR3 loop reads CASSQEGGNAAYEQYF. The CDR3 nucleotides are TGCGCCAGCAGCCAAGAAGGAGGGAACGCGGCCTACGAGCAGTACTTC.

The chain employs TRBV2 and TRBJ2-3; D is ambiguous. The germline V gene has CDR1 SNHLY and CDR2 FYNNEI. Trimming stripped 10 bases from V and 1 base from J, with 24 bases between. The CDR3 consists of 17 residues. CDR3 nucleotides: TGTGCCACCAAGTTAAGCGCTCCTGGACCAGGCACAGATACGCAGTATTTT. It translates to CATKLSAPGPGTDTQYF.

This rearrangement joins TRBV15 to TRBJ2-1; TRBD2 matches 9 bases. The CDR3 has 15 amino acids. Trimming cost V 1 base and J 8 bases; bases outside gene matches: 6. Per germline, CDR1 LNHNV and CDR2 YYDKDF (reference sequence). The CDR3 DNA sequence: TGTGCCACCAGCAGAGGGGGGACTAGCTCCCATGAGCAGTTCTTC. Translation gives CATSRGGTSSHEQFF.

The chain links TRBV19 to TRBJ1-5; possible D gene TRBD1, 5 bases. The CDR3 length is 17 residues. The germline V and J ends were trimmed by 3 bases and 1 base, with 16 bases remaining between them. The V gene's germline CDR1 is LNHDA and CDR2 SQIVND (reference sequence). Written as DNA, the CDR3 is TGTGCCAGTAGTATGCGCGGAGGGGTGAGGAGCAATCAGCCCCAGCATTTT. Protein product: CASSMRGGVRSNQPQHF. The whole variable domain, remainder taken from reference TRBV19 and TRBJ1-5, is DGGITQSPKYLFRKEGQNVTLSCEQNLNHDAMYWYRQDPGQGLRLIYYSQIVNDFQKGDIAEGYSVSREKKESFPLTVTSAQKNPTAFYLCASSMRGGVRSNQPQHFGDGTRLSIL.